This paragraph reports one TCR beta chain. Having ophthalmopathy, the donors showed moderate-to-severe activity, CAS ≥3 and NOSPECS ≥4, with disease lasting under 3 months. The evidence that diagnosis relied on was clinical symptoms, serum thyroxine, TRAb, thyroid ultrasound and orbital computed tomography. For repertoire sequencing, the TCR beta CDR3 regions were amplified from RNA transcripts. The first-round RT-PCR employed HTBI primers together with the Qiagen OneStep RT-PCR kit. A multiplex PCR was then performed as the second round. Each CDR3 protein is one row after TCRdb ran MiXCR on the multiplex PCR reads. The repertoire has 260,000 or so distinct CDR3 sequences, approximately 42% of them found once; the top ten carry 40% to 55%. This entry comes from a study of Graves' ophthalmopathy and Graves' hyperthyroidism. This CDR3 spans 14 amino acids. Trimming cost V 8 bases and J 0 bases; bases outside gene matches: 9. Per the germline V gene, CDR1 is SQVTM and CDR2 is ANQGSEA.

The gene calls are TRBV29-1 and TRBJ1-1, with 7 nucleotides matching TRBD1. Sequenced input: peripheral blood. The sequence was collected from an adult man with Graves' ophthalmopathy. Here the CDR3 reads CSSSPTGMNTEAFF. CDR3 nucleotides: TGCAGCAGTTCCCCGACAGGGATGAACACTGAAGCTTTCTTT.